The 27 T cell receptor beta chains below come from one sample, sequenced in a study of radiotherapy plus CTLA-4 blockade in lung cancer (dated 2018 in TCRdb). The library was obtained by the immunoSEQ multiplex PCR assay. TCRdb stores this immuneACCESS table with in-frame sequences only. Part of the clones is absent; in the studies checked, under half of the shortfall reflects unresolved V genes, and no reason is known for the rest. Recorded for this sample are some 90,000 clones; less than 90% of them occurred a single time. 0.82% of the sample is in the top ten clones. Sequencing used peripheral blood, obtained from a patient treated with radiotherapy plus ipilimumab. These receptors were obtained from a human donor with non-small cell lung cancer who had stable disease on radiotherapy plus ipilimumab.

The chain links TRBV6-4 to TRBJ1-6, with TRBD1 matching over 11 bases. The CDR3 contains 15 residues. CDR1 is MRHNA and CDR2 is SNTAGT in the germline V gene. The trim removed 6 bases at V and 9 bases at J, leaving 7 bases unmatched. This chain's CDR3 is CASSQRTGGVSPLHF. CDR3 nucleotide sequence: TGTGCCAGCAGCCAGAGGACAGGGGGCGTTTCACCCCTCCACTTT.

The V gene is TRBV11-2, the J gene TRBJ1-1; 10 bases are a match to TRBD1. The CDR3 consists of 16 residues. The V gene end was trimmed by 5 bases and the J gene end by 2 bases; junction bases not matched to a gene: 8. Germline CDR1 reads SGHAT; CDR2 reads FQNNGV. In nucleotides, the CDR3 is TGTGCCAGCAGCATCTGGACAGGGGGTTTCAACACTGAAGCTTTCTTT. This encodes CASSIWTGGFNTEAFF.

J is TRBJ2-7 and V is TRBV30; 9 bases are a match to TRBD2. CDR1 GTSNPN and CDR2 SVGIG come from the germline V gene (reference sequence). The trim removed 4 bases at V and 3 bases at J, leaving 7 bases unmatched. This CDR3 comprises 14 residues. The CDR3 nucleotides read TGTGCCTGGACTCCTCTAGCGGGGTTCTACGAGCAGTACTTC. Translating it yields CAWTPLAGFYEQYF. Variable domain in full (rest from reference TRBV30 and TRBJ2-7): SQTIHQWPATLVQPVGSPLSLECTVEGTSNPNLYWYRQAAGRGLQLLFYSVGIGQISSEVPQNLSASRPQDRQFILSSKKLLLSDSGFYLCAWTPLAGFYEQYFGPGTRLTVT.

The chain is built from TRBV6-1 and TRBJ2-2; D unresolved. Deletions cut 1 base from V and 5 bases from J, with 11 bases between. The CDR3 extends over 15 amino acids. CDR1 and CDR2 (germline): MNHNS, SASEGT. The CDR3 protein is CASSEDFWGTGELFF. The CDR3 region has the DNA TGTGCCAGCAGTGAAGATTTTTGGGGAACCGGGGAGCTGTTTTTT.

This clone was found once. The J gene is TRBJ2-5, the V gene TRBV7-2, with a weak D call TRBD2 (5 bases). Germline V gives CDR1 SGHTA, CDR2 FQGNSA. V was cut by 5 bases and J by 5 bases, with 21 bases left in between. The CDR3 runs 16 residues. The CDR3 DNA is TGTGCCAGCAGCCCGAAGAGGAGGCCCGCCAGGGAGACCCAGTACTTC. Translating gives CASSPKRRPARETQYF.

The chain carries TRBV5-6 and TRBJ2-4; D unresolved. Germline-derived CDR1 and CDR2 are SGHDT and YYEEEE. This CDR3 has 17 amino acids. V was clipped by 0 bases and J by 6 bases, with 19 bases between them. In nucleotides, the CDR3 is TGTGCCAGCAGCTTGGCCTCTTCCGAAGTTACCCCAAACATTCAGTACTTC. It yields the protein CASSLASSEVTPNIQYF.

The chain combines TRBV30 with TRBJ2-5; 8 nucleotides line up with TRBD1. Germline CDR1 and CDR2: GTSNPN and SVGIG (reference sequence). There are 15 residues in the CDR3. The V and J ends lost 0 bases and 2 bases, in that order; junction bases with no gene match: 5. CDR3: CAWSVPRGPQETQYF. In DNA, the CDR3 is TGTGCCTGGAGTGTTCCCAGGGGGCCTCAAGAGACCCAGTACTTC.

The rearrangement joins TRBV28 to TRBJ1-5; TRBD1 aligns across 8 bases. CDR3 length equals 15 residues. V shed 4 bases, J shed 3 bases, and the junction held 5 bases outside the gene matches. Germline V gene sequence: CDR1 MDHEN, CDR2 SYDVKM. The CDR3 region has the DNA TGTGCCAGCAGTTACGGGGACAGGTTCAATCAGCCCCAGCATTTT. It encodes CASSYGDRFNQPQHF.

The CDR3 nucleotides are TGTGCCAGCAGCTACCCTGGCGGGGGCCCTTGGGAGCAGTACTTC. Translating it yields CASSYPGGGPWEQYF. V usage is TRBV5-4 and J usage is TRBJ2-7; tentative D call: TRBD2 (7 bases). The germline V and J ends were trimmed by 3 bases and 7 bases, with 20 bases remaining between them. This CDR3 comprises 15 residues. The V gene's germline CDR1 is SGHNT and CDR2 YYREEE (reference sequence).

The rearrangement uses TRBV6-6 and TRBJ2-2, with TRBD1 as a possible D gene (5 bases). The V and J ends lost 8 bases and 0 bases respectively, with 7 bases between them. The CDR3 totals 13 residues. CDR1 and CDR2 (germline): MNHNY, SVGAGI (reference sequence). The CDR3 bases are TGTGCCAGCGGACACCCGAACACCGGGGAGCTGTTTTTT. This gives the protein CASGHPNTGELFF.

The chain carries TRBV19 and TRBJ1-2; D is uncertain. Trimming left V 3 bases short and J 4 bases short, with 18 bases between. Germline CDR1 reads LNHDA; CDR2 reads SQIVND (reference sequence). The CDR3 has 16 amino acids. The CDR3 sequence is CASSIGPSTAAYGYTF. The DNA of the CDR3 is TGTGCCAGTAGTATCGGACCCTCTACGGCAGCCTATGGCTACACCTTC.

This clone came up a few times. V gene TRBV30 combines with J gene TRBJ1-1; D call uncertain. The CDR3 runs to 13 residues. Per the germline V gene, CDR1 is GTSNPN and CDR2 is SVGIG (reference sequence). Trimming pared 4 bases from V and 1 base from J, leaving 10 bases between. CDR3 nucleotides: TGTGCCTGGATCCCGGCGGGGAACACTGAAGCTTTCTTT. Translation gives CAWIPAGNTEAFF.

This sequence joins TRBV11-3 and TRBJ2-2, with D unresolved. The germline CDR1 and CDR2 sequences are SGHNT and YENEEA. V shed 3 bases and J shed 7 bases, with 12 bases lying between them. This CDR3 is 14 amino acids long. CDR3 sequence (DNA): TGTGCCAGCAGCTTGCGACGGCCTGGCGGGGAGCTGTTTTTT. Its translation: CASSLRRPGGELFF.

The rearrangement joins TRBV7-8 to TRBJ2-3; a possible D gene is TRBD2 (6 bases). This CDR3 is 15 amino acids long. V gave up 1 base and J gave up 0 bases, with 8 bases separating them. Germline assignment: CDR1 SGHVS and CDR2 FQNEAQ. The CDR3 nucleotides are TGTGCCAGCAGCTTAGAACTAGCAAGCACAGATACGCAGTATTTT. Its protein product is CASSLELASTDTQYF.

The CDR3 here is CASSYTRNTEAFF. CDR3 nucleotides: TGTGCCAGCAGCTATACAAGGAACACTGAAGCTTTCTTT. The chain has TRBV7-7 and TRBJ1-1; unclear D gene. V was cut by 4 bases and J by 1 base, with 7 bases left in between. The CDR3 runs 13 residues. Germline V gives CDR1 SSHAT, CDR2 FNYEAQ (reference sequence).

CDR3 bases: TGTGCCAGCAGCTCCAACCGACAGGGGGGAGAGACCCAGTACTTC. It specifies CASSSNRQGGETQYF. The chain links TRBV5-6 to TRBJ2-5; the match to TRBD1 covers 9 bases. The CDR3 runs to 15 residues. CDR1 and CDR2 from the germline V gene are SGHDT and YYEEEE. The V gene end was trimmed by 3 bases and the J gene end by 4 bases; junction bases not matched to a gene: 7.

This clone turned up a few times. This sequence joins TRBV5-1 and TRBJ1-4, with D tentatively TRBD1 (5 bases). CDR1 is SGHRS and CDR2 is YFSETQ in the germline V gene. V dropped 6 bases and J dropped 7 bases, with 16 bases sitting between them. This CDR3 is 14 amino acids long. The CDR3 bases are TGCGCCAGCACACCCGGGACGGCGGGTGAAAAACTGTTTTTT. This codes for CASTPGTAGEKLFF.

The genes are TRBV6-6 and TRBJ2-5, with D hard to call. Trimming took 2 bases from V and 1 from J, leaving 11 bases between them. The V gene's germline CDR1 is MNHNY and CDR2 SVGAGI (reference sequence). The length of the CDR3 is 15 residues. The CDR3 bases are TGTGCCAGCAGTTACCGTCCGGCAGTCCAAGAGACCCAGTACTTC. It codes for CASSYRPAVQETQYF.

This clone appeared a single time. This rearrangement joins TRBV7-2 to TRBJ2-3; TRBD2 agrees at 10 bases. The germline gives CDR1 SGHTA, CDR2 FQGNSA. V was pared by 2 bases and J by 7 bases, with 6 bases of the junction left unmatched. This CDR3 is built from 15 residues. CDR3 DNA: TGTGCCAGCAGCTTAAAGCGGGAGGGGGGGAATACGCAGTATTTT. Its protein product is CASSLKREGGNTQYF.

The genes are TRBV12-5 and TRBJ2-5, with D possibly matching TRBD2 (6 bases). Germline V CDR1 and CDR2: LGHNT, FRNRAP. CDR3 length: 15 residues. The V and J ends lost 4 bases and 2 bases respectively, with 14 bases between them. The CDR3 spells CASGWDFLGQETQYF. Written as DNA, the CDR3 is TGTGCTAGTGGTTGGGACTTCTTGGGGCAAGAGACCCAGTACTTC.

The J gene is TRBJ2-5, the V gene TRBV2; tentatively, D is TRBD1 (6 bases). V lost 5 bases and J 2 bases, leaving 12 bases between the germline ends. The CDR3 extends over 14 amino acids. CDR1 is SNHLY, CDR2 FYNNEI, per germline. As DNA, the CDR3 is TGTGCCAGCAGTACTAGGACAGTACAAGAGACCCAGTACTTC. This sequence encodes CASSTRTVQETQYF.

This clone was seen only a few times. The CDR3 reads CASSIQTGFNEQFF. DNA for the CDR3: TGTGCCAGTAGTATACAGACAGGGTTCAATGAGCAGTTCTTC. The chain recombines TRBV19 with TRBJ2-1, with 7 nucleotides matching TRBD1. The V gene end was trimmed by 2 bases and the J gene end by 6 bases; junction bases not matched to a gene: 4. Germline assignment: CDR1 LNHDA and CDR2 SQIVND (reference sequence). This CDR3 region has 14 residues.

A remark on this clone: This specimen includes other DNA sequences encoding the same CDR3. This chain connects TRBV6-4 to TRBJ1-2, with a weak D call TRBD1 (6 bases). Germline V lookup: CDR1 MRHNA, CDR2 SNTAGT. V lost 3 bases and J lost 7, with 9 bases in between. The CDR3 covers 12 residues. The CDR3 region is CASSEGGGGYTF. The CDR3 DNA sequence: TGTGCCAGCAGTGAAGGGGGAGGTGGCTACACCTTC.

The V call is TRBV7-6, the J call TRBJ2-5; tentative D call: TRBD1 (5 bases). There are 13 residues in the CDR3. Germline V CDR1 and CDR2: SGHVS, FNYEAQ. Between the trimmed V and J ends, which lost 4 bases and 1 base, there was a span of 7 bases. The CDR3 loop reads CASSSTAQETQYF. The CDR3 bases are TGTGCCAGCAGCTCGACAGCCCAAGAGACCCAGTACTTC. The whole variable domain, remainder taken from reference TRBV7-6 and TRBJ2-5, is GAGVSQSPRYKVTKRGQDVALRCDPISGHVSLYWYRQALGQGPEFLTYFNYEAQQDKSGLPNDRFSAERPEGSISTLTIQRTEQRDSAMYRCASSSTAQETQYFGPGTRLLVL.

V and J are TRBV10-3 and TRBJ2-7, with no clear D. The germline V gene encodes CDR1 ENHRY and CDR2 SYGVKD. V dropped 5 bases and J dropped 5 bases, with 13 bases sitting between them. The CDR3 spans 13 residues. This chain's CDR3 is CAISSVGFDEQYF. Here the CDR3 DNA reads TGTGCCATCAGTTCAGTGGGATTCGACGAGCAGTACTTC.

The chain is built from TRBV7-3 and TRBJ1-1; 8 nucleotides line up with TRBD1. Trimming at V came to 1 base and at J to 4 bases, leaving 8 bases not matched to a gene. This CDR3 contains 16 residues. CDR1 SGHTA and CDR2 FQGTGA come from the germline V gene. The CDR3 DNA sequence: TGTGCCAGCAGCTTAAGGCAGACAGGGGTTGGCACTGAAGCTTTCTTT. Protein: CASSLRQTGVGTEAFF.

V and J are TRBV27 and TRBJ2-5; TRBD2 aligns across 11 bases. The junction had 11 bases not matched to a gene; V was cut back by 3 bases and J by 5 bases. CDR1 MNHEY and CDR2 SMNVEV come from the germline V gene (reference sequence). The length of the CDR3 is 17 residues. CDR3 region: CASSLTSGARMLETQYF. In DNA form, the CDR3 reads TGTGCCAGCAGTTTGACTAGCGGGGCCCGCATGCTTGAGACCCAGTACTTC.